This T cell receptor (beta chain) is from a study of cytomegalovirus exposure and HLA in healthy donors. Primers: 60 Vbeta forward and 13 Jbeta reverse. Profiled with immunoSEQ multiplex PCR; TCRdb holds only in-frame clones, not every one. The sample includes approximately 160,000 clones, 80% to 90% of them seen just once. This TCR was sampled from a woman in her late teens or twenties in good health and CMV-seronegative. The sample consisted of PBMCs.

The CDR3 sequence: CASSPYLAGSYNEQFF. The DNA of the CDR3 is TGTGCCAGCAGCCCTTACCTGGCGGGCTCCTACAATGAGCAGTTCTTC. The chain uses TRBV27 and TRBJ2-1, with a possible D match to TRBD2 (5 bases). Germline CDR1 reads MNHEY; CDR2 reads SMNVEV (reference sequence). The CDR3 has 16 amino acids. The V gene lost 6 bases and the J gene lost 0 bases, with 15 bases spanning the gap.